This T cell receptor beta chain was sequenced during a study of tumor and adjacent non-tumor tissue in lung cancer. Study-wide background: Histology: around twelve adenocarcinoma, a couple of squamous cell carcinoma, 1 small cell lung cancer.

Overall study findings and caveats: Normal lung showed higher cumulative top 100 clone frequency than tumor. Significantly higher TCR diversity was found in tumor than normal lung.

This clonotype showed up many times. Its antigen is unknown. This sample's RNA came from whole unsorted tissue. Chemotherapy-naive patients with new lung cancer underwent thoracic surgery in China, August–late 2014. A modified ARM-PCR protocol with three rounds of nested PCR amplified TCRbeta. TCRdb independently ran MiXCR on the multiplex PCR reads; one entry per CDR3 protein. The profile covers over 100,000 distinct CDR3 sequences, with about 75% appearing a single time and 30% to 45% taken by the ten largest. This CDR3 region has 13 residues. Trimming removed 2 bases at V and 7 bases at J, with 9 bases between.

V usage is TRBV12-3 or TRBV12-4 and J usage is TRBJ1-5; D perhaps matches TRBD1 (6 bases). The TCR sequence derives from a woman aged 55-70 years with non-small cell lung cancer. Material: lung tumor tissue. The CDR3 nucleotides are TGTGCCAGCAGTTTAATCAGGGGACAGCCCCAGCATTTT. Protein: CASSLIRGQPQHF.